This passage covers 5 T cell receptor beta chains from one sample sequenced in a study of identical twins. TCRdb re-called the 5' RACE reads with MiXCR, one entry per CDR3 protein. The top ten clones hold approximately 1.6% of a sample with hundreds of thousands of distinct CDR3 sequences, approximately 6.1% of them seen once. Material: naive T cells sorted from blood. All receptors derive from a man aged 18 to 35 in good health.

This clonotype was picked up a small number of times. The chain employs TRBV10-2 and TRBJ2-5; 8 positions agree with TRBD2. Germline V gene sequence: CDR1 WSHSY, CDR2 SAAADI. The CDR3 is made up of 14 amino acids. The junction had 4 bases not matched to a gene; V was cut back by 3 bases and J by 4 bases. This CDR3 reads CASSEGGLAETQYF. The CDR3 region has the DNA TGCGCCAGCAGTGAAGGCGGACTAGCAGAGACCCAGTACTTC.

This clonotype was picked up many times. The chain carries TRBV7-8 and TRBJ2-1, with 7 bases that match TRBD1. The CDR3 runs 16 residues. The V segment lost 6 bases and the J segment 6 bases; nucleotides outside the gene matches: 14. Germline lookup yields CDR1 SGHVS and CDR2 FQNEAQ. The CDR3 DNA follows: TGTGCCAGCAGAGGGCCCACGGACAGGAAATTCAATGAGCAGTTCTTC. Translation: CASRGPTDRKFNEQFF.

The V and J genes are TRBV19 and TRBJ2-1; D gene ambiguous. CDR3 length equals 11 residues. The V gene lost 1 base and the J gene lost 15 bases, with 10 bases spanning the gap. CDR1 is LNHDA and CDR2 is SQIVND in the germline V gene (reference sequence). CDR3 nucleotide sequence: TGTGCCAGTAGTATAGGCGCTCGCACGTTCTTC. It encodes CASSIGARTFF.

This clonotype was counted a few times. The V gene is TRBV12-3 or TRBV12-4, the J gene TRBJ2-7, with 12 bases aligning to TRBD1. Trimming cost V 2 bases and J 7 bases; bases outside gene matches: 9. This CDR3 contains 16 residues. This chain's CDR3 is CASSLSRDRGPGEQYF. The CDR3 region has the DNA TGTGCCAGCAGTTTATCCCGGGACAGGGGGCCGGGGGAGCAGTACTTC.

There are a few counts of this clonotype. V is TRBV4-2 and J is TRBJ2-3, with TRBD2 as a possible D gene (5 bases). V lost 1 base and J 2 bases, leaving 13 bases between the germline ends. This CDR3 is built from 16 residues. Germline values: CDR1 LGHNA, CDR2 YNFKEQ. The CDR3 protein is CASSQGSRTVTDTQYF. DNA for the CDR3: TGTGCCAGCAGCCAAGGAAGCAGGACTGTCACAGATACGCAGTATTTT.